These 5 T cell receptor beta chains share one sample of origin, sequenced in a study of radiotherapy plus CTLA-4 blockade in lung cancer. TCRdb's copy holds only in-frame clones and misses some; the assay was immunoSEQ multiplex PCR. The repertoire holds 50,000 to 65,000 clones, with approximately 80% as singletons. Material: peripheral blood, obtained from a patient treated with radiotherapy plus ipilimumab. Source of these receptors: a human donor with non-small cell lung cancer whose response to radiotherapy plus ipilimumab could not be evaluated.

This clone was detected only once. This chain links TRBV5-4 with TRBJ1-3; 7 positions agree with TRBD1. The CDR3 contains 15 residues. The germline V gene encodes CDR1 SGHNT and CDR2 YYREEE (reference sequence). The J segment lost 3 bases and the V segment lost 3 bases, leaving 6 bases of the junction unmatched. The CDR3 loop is CASSSGQPGGNTIYF. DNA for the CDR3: TGTGCCAGCAGCTCGGGACAGCCGGGTGGAAACACCATATATTTT.

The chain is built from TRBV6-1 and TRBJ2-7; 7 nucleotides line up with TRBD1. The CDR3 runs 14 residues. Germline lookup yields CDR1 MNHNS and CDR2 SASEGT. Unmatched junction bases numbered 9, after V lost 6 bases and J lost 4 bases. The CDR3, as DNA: TGTGCCAGCAGCCTCCGGGACAGCGATTACGAGCAGTACTTC. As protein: CASSLRDSDYEQYF.

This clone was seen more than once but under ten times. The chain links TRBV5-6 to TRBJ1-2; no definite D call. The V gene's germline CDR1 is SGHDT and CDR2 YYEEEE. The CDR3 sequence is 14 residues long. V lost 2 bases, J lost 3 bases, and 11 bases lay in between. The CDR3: CASSFWGVYYGYTF. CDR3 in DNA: TGTGCCAGCAGCTTTTGGGGAGTTTACTATGGCTACACCTTC.

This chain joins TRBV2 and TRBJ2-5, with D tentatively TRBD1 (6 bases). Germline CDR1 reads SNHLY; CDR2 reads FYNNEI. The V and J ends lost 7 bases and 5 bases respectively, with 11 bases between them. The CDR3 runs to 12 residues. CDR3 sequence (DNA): TGTGCCAGCAAACAGGGCGGCGAGACCCAGTACTTC. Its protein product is CASKQGGETQYF.

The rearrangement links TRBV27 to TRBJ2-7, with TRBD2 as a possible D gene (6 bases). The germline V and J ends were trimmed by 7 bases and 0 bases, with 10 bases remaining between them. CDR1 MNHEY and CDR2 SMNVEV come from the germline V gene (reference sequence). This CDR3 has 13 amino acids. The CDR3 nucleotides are TGTGCCAGCACCACCGGGAGCTCCTACGAGCAGTACTTC. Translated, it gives CASTTGSSYEQYF.